These 26 T cell receptor beta chains share one sample of origin, sequenced in a study of control samples from healthy donors and cancer patients. TCRdb's copy holds only in-frame clones and misses some; the assay was immunoSEQ multiplex PCR. In the table there are 150,000 to 200,000 clones, 91% of which are singletons. Sequenced input: blood. These receptors came from a woman aged 30 to 39 in good health.

This CDR3 reads CASSGLENTIYF. Here the CDR3 DNA reads TGTGCCAGCAGTGGGCTCGAAAACACCATATATTTT. The chain joins TRBV2 to TRBJ1-3; D gene unclear. CDR1 and CDR2 from the germline V gene are SNHLY and FYNNEI. V lost 4 bases and J lost 6, with 7 bases in between. This CDR3 is built from 12 residues.

This clone was seen only a few times. The same CDR3 also results from other DNA sequences found in this sample. The chain uses TRBV5-1 and TRBJ1-1; D is possibly TRBD1 (6 bases). Trimming shortened V by 0 bases and J by 1 base, and 7 bases separated the two germline ends. Germline CDR1 is SGHRS and CDR2 is YFSETQ. The length of the CDR3 is 14 residues. The CDR3 DNA reads as TGCGCCAGCAGCTTGGGGACAGAGAACACTGAAGCTTTCTTT. Protein product: CASSLGTENTEAFF.

The chain couples TRBV7-3 to TRBJ2-1, with D perhaps TRBD1 (6 bases). This CDR3 has 14 residues. The germline gives CDR1 SGHTA, CDR2 FQGTGA. V gave up 2 bases and J gave up 5 bases, with 10 bases separating them. CDR3 sequence: CASSLGQGHNEQFF. The CDR3, as DNA: TGTGCCAGCAGCTTAGGGCAGGGGCACAATGAGCAGTTCTTC.

The rearrangement uses TRBV7-2 and TRBJ2-5, with TRBD2 matching 9 bases. The ends lost 2 bases at V and 5 bases at J; junction bases unmatched: 6. In germline, CDR1 is SGHTA, CDR2 FQGNSA. This CDR3 is 15 amino acids long. The CDR3 sequence is CASSLSLAGWETQYF. The CDR3 DNA follows: TGTGCCAGCAGCTTAAGTCTAGCGGGATGGGAGACCCAGTACTTC.

This chain joins TRBV6-6 and TRBJ2-6; no clear D gene. The CDR3 is made up of 15 amino acids. V was shortened by 7 bases and J by 0 bases, with 10 bases between the two germline ends. Germline V lookup: CDR1 MNHNY, CDR2 SVGAGI (reference sequence). The CDR3 DNA is TGTGCCAGCAACTACGTCGGCTCTGGGGCCAACGTCCTGACTTTC. Its protein product is CASNYVGSGANVLTF.

The chain combines TRBV7-2 with TRBJ1-4; D is ambiguous. The CDR3 spans 13 residues. The germline V and J ends were trimmed by 1 base and 8 bases, with 8 bases remaining between them. Per the germline V gene, CDR1 is SGHTA and CDR2 is FQGNSA. The CDR3 DNA reads TGTGCCAGCAGCTTAGTTCTGGGGGAAAAACTGTTTTTT. This sequence encodes CASSLVLGEKLFF.

CDR3 coding DNA: TGTGCCAGCAGTTCGGGGACTAGCGGGTCCTCCTACGAGCAGTACTTC. Amino acids: CASSSGTSGSSYEQYF. This chain joins TRBV6-2 or TRBV6-3 and TRBJ2-7, with 12 bases lining up with TRBD2. V was clipped by 4 bases and J by 0 bases; unmatched bases: 4. In germline, CDR1 is MNHEY, CDR2 SVGEGT. The CDR3 spans 16 residues.

V gene TRBV19 combines with J gene TRBJ2-6, with TRBD1 matching 7 bases. After removal of 4 bases from V and 1 base from J, the junction contained 1 base not matched to a gene. Germline V gene sequence: CDR1 LNHDA, CDR2 SQIVND (reference sequence). The CDR3 sequence is 15 residues long. The CDR3 DNA is TGTGCCAGTAGTACGACAGGGTCTGGGGCCAACGTCCTGACTTTC. Protein sequence: CASSTTGSGANVLTF.

The chain carries TRBV3-1 (or the pseudogene TRBV3-2) and TRBJ2-2, with D uncertain. Germline CDR1 reads LGHDT; CDR2 reads YNNKEL (reference sequence). The ends were cut back, 1 base at V and 6 bases at J, with 6 bases in the middle. The CDR3 has 13 residues. The CDR3 DNA reads as TGTGCCAGCAGCCAAGGGCATGCCGGGGAGCTGTTTTTT. Encoded protein: CASSQGHAGELFF.

J is TRBJ1-4 and V is TRBV18; D is ambiguous. Germline V lookup: CDR1 KGHSH, CDR2 LQKENI. Trimming stripped 2 bases from V and 8 bases from J, with 12 bases between. This CDR3 contains 14 residues. The CDR3 region is CASSPMIREEKLFF. The CDR3 nucleotides are TGTGCCAGCTCACCAATGATTAGGGAAGAAAAACTGTTTTTT.

The rearrangement joins TRBV4-2 to TRBJ2-2; the D is unclear. From germline, CDR1 is LGHNA and CDR2 YNFKEQ. CDR3 size: 12 residues. The V gene lost 1 base and the J gene lost 7 bases, with 4 bases spanning the gap. The CDR3 reads CASSQVHGELFF. DNA of the CDR3: TGTGCCAGCAGCCAAGTACACGGGGAGCTGTTTTTT.

This chain uses TRBV4-2 with TRBJ2-7; D may correspond to TRBD1 or TRBD2 (5 bases each). Germline CDR1 is LGHNA and CDR2 is YNFKEQ. The CDR3 contains 14 residues. With 1 base removed from V and 0 bases from J, the gap between germline ends came to 7 bases. The CDR3 nucleotides are TGTGCCAGCAGCCAAGGAGGGGACTCCTACGAGCAGTACTTC. Amino acids: CASSQGGDSYEQYF.

This chain uses TRBV15 with TRBJ1-1, with D possibly TRBD1 on 6 matching bases. The germline CDR1 and CDR2 sequences are LNHNV and YYDKDF (reference sequence). V dropped 1 base and J dropped 4 bases, with 7 bases sitting between them. This CDR3 contains 13 residues. The CDR3 here is CATSRVGGTEAFF. CDR3 nucleotide sequence: TGTGCCACCAGCAGAGTAGGGGGCACTGAAGCTTTCTTT. Full variable domain (outside the CDR3, taken from reference TRBV15 and TRBJ1-1): DAMVIQNPRYQVTQFGKPVTLSCSQTLNHNVMYWYQQKSSQAPKLLFHYYDKDFNNEADTPDNFQSRRPNTSFCFLDIRSPGLGDTAMYLCATSRVGGTEAFFGQGTRLTVV.

The chain carries TRBV7-6 and TRBJ2-1; TRBD1 or TRBD2 may be the D gene (7 bases each). Germline V gene lookup returns CDR1 SGHVS and CDR2 FNYEAQ. CDR3 size: 14 residues. Trimming cost V 5 bases and J 7 bases, with 15 bases left between them. The CDR3, as DNA: TGTGCCAGCAGCCCCCCCAGGGGGGGTAATGAGCAGTTCTTC. It translates to CASSPPRGGNEQFF. Combining the CDR3 with reference TRBV7-6 and TRBJ2-1 gives the whole variable domain GAGVSQSPRYKVTKRGQDVALRCDPISGHVSLYWYRQALGQGPEFLTYFNYEAQQDKSGLPNDRFSAERPEGSISTLTIQRTEQRDSAMYRCASSPPRGGNEQFFGPGTRLTVL.

This rearrangement joins TRBV9 to TRBJ1-3; tentatively, D is TRBD1 (5 bases). V lost 3 bases and J lost 0, with 7 bases in between. Per the germline V gene, CDR1 is SGDLS and CDR2 is YYNGEE. The CDR3 has 14 amino acids. CDR3: CASSDQGSGNTIYF. The DNA of the CDR3 is TGTGCCAGCAGCGACCAGGGCTCTGGAAACACCATATATTTT. Full variable domain (missing parts from reference TRBV9 and TRBJ1-3): DSGVTQTPKHLITATGQRVTLRCSPRSGDLSVYWYQQSLDQGLQFLIQYYNGEERAKGNILERFSAQQFPDLHSELNLSSLELGDSALYFCASSDQGSGNTIYFGEGSWLTVV.

V usage is TRBV19 and J usage is TRBJ2-1; weak D call: TRBD2 (6 bases). CDR1 and CDR2 (germline): LNHDA, SQIVND (reference sequence). This CDR3 is 15 amino acids long. V was clipped by 1 base and J by 2 bases, with 9 bases between them. CDR3 DNA: TGTGCCAGTAGTATAGGCGCTAGCGCCTACAATGAGCAGTTCTTC. Amino acid sequence: CASSIGASAYNEQFF.

This rearrangement joins TRBV6-5 to TRBJ1-4, with 7 bases identical to TRBD1. Germline assignment: CDR1 MNHEY and CDR2 SVGAGI. CDR3 length: 15 residues. V lost 0 bases to trimming and J lost 6 bases; unmatched junction nucleotides: 4. This chain's CDR3 is CASSYSPGGYEKLFF. CDR3 nucleotides: TGTGCCAGCAGTTACTCGCCAGGGGGGTATGAAAAACTGTTTTTT.

The chain recombines TRBV7-2 with TRBJ2-1; 8 bases fit TRBD1. CDR1 and CDR2 from the germline V gene are SGHTA and FQGNSA. The CDR3 sequence is 19 residues long. The trim removed 5 bases at V and 0 bases at J, leaving 15 bases unmatched. CDR3: CASSPQGALTSSSYNEQFF. The CDR3 nucleotides are TGTGCCAGCAGCCCGCAGGGGGCCCTTACTAGCAGCTCCTACAATGAGCAGTTCTTC.

The chain carries TRBV28 and TRBJ1-5; no definite D call. The germline V gene has CDR1 MDHEN and CDR2 SYDVKM. V was cut by 7 bases and J by 0 bases, with 13 bases left in between. The CDR3 runs to 15 residues. In DNA, the CDR3 is TGTGCCAGCAATTCCGGCAGCACTAGCAATCAGCCCCAGCATTTT. Amino acid sequence: CASNSGSTSNQPQHF.

The chain combines TRBV25-1 with TRBJ1-1; tentatively, D is TRBD1 (6 bases). Germline CDR1 MGHDK, CDR2 SYGVNS. The CDR3 is made up of 13 amino acids. Deletions cut 5 bases from V and 2 bases from J, with 9 bases between. The CDR3: CASSTGSNTEAFF. CDR3 coding DNA: TGTGCCAGCAGTACAGGGTCTAACACTGAAGCTTTCTTT.

The rearrangement uses TRBV24-1 and TRBJ1-5; 7 bases line up with TRBD1. The CDR3 consists of 15 residues. Losses at the gene ends were 0 bases for V and 5 bases for J; bases not matched to a gene: 3. The germline CDR1 and CDR2 sequences are KGHDR and SFDVKD. The CDR3 coding sequence is TGTGCCACCAGTGATTTGACAGGGGCCGATCAGCCCCAGCATTTT. Amino acids: CATSDLTGADQPQHF.

The chain is built from TRBV5-6 and TRBJ2-5; TRBD2 aligns across 8 bases. V lost 4 bases and J lost 4; bases outside the gene matches: 6. Germline lookup yields CDR1 SGHDT and CDR2 YYEEEE. The CDR3 totals 14 residues. CDR3 sequence reads: CASSPRGGGETQYF. CDR3 sequence (DNA): TGTGCCAGCAGCCCTCGGGGGGGCGGAGAGACCCAGTACTTC.

A note on this clone: Other DNA sequences of this sample code for an identical CDR3. This chain uses TRBV6-4 with TRBJ2-3; 7 bases fit TRBD2. Germline V CDR1 and CDR2: MRHNA, SNTAGT. The CDR3 consists of 15 residues. The V gene end was trimmed by 0 bases and the J gene end by 4 bases; junction bases not matched to a gene: 4. CDR3 bases: TGTGCCAGCAGTGACTCGGGCGGGAGCGCAGATACGCAGTATTTT. It specifies CASSDSGGSADTQYF.

About this clone itself: This specimen includes other DNA sequences encoding the same CDR3. The chain carries TRBV6-4 and TRBJ2-2; TRBD2 matches at 7 bases. CDR3 length equals 15 residues. The germline V gene encodes CDR1 MRHNA and CDR2 SNTAGT. The ends lost 4 bases at V and 2 bases at J; junction bases unmatched: 4. For the CDR3, the DNA is TGTGCCAGCAGTGGGACGGGGGGTAACACCGGGGAGCTGTTTTTT. This sequence encodes CASSGTGGNTGELFF.

In regard to this clone: The sample has other DNA sequences that encode this CDR3 too. The genes are TRBV10-2 and TRBJ1-6; D ambiguous. Trimming took 0 bases from V and 6 from J, leaving 3 bases between them. The CDR3 length is 13 residues. Germline V gene data show CDR1 as WSHSY and CDR2 as SAAADI. CDR3 sequence reads: CASSESGNSPLHF. The CDR3 DNA is TGCGCCAGCAGTGAGTCCGGTAATTCACCCCTCCACTTT.

CDR3 sequence: CASSSRGNGYTF. The DNA of the CDR3 is TGTGCCAGCAGTTCTAGGGGAAATGGCTACACCTTC. V and J are TRBV28 and TRBJ1-2, with D possibly matching TRBD1 (5 bases). With 4 bases removed from V and 6 bases from J, the gap between germline ends came to 9 bases. Germline CDR1 reads MDHEN; CDR2 reads SYDVKM. This CDR3 comprises 12 residues.